This T cell receptor (beta chain) was sequenced for a study of blood T cell repertoires in COVID-19. Across the whole study: The origin of the acute and convalescent COVID-19 samples was the United States, Italy and Spain. T cells, B-cell-depleted T cells, or PBMCs provided the cDNA or gDNA that served as material.

The germline CDR1 and CDR2 sequences are MGHDK and SYGVNS. The CDR3 extends over 13 amino acids. The germline V and J ends were trimmed by 4 bases and 4 bases, with 10 bases remaining between them. In the original processing: Reference gene primer amplification yielded estimated nucleated cell counts. Repertoires were generated with immunoSEQ multiplex PCR, while TCRdb's copy carries only in-frame clones and drops some. V and J calls and clone size follow that table, whereas D and trimming were derived from the DNA. The table records about 160,000 clones, approximately 83% of them present only once. This chain joins TRBV25-1 and TRBJ1-2; possibly TRBD1 for D (5 bases). This TCR derives from a woman in her sixties with acute or convalescent COVID-19. What was sequenced was peripheral blood. This CDR3 is CASSVGTGYGYTF. CDR3 nucleotide sequence: TGTGCCAGCAGTGTAGGAACAGGCTATGGCTACACCTTC.